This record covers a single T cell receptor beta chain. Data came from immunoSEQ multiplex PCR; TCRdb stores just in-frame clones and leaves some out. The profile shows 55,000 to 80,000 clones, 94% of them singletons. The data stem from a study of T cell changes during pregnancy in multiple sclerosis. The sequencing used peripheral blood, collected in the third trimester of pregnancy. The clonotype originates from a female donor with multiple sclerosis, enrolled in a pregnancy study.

The CDR3 DNA is TGCGCCAGCAGCCAAGCCCTAGCGGGGGGGCGCAATGAGCAGTTCTTC. This codes for CASSQALAGGRNEQFF. This chain joins TRBV4-3 and TRBJ2-1; 12 bases match TRBD2. The CDR3 is made up of 16 amino acids. V gave up 1 base and J gave up 6 bases; unmatched junction bases: 4. The germline V gene has CDR1 LGHNA and CDR2 YSLEER.